This T cell receptor (beta chain) was retrieved from a study of cytomegalovirus exposure and HLA in healthy donors. Germline V gives CDR1 MNHEY, CDR2 SVGAGI. V was pared by 4 bases and J by 4 bases, with 17 bases between. The CDR3 is 15 residues long. PCR used 60 Vbeta primers and 13 Jbeta primers. Profiling relied on immunoSEQ multiplex PCR, and the TCRdb table lists in-frame clones only, not all of them. The sample carries 150,000 or so clones, roughly 74% recorded once. This clone has only a few counts. Specimen: PBMCs. This receptor was taken from a man aged 40-55 years in good health and CMV-seronegative. J is TRBJ2-7 and V is TRBV6-5, with D hard to call. The CDR3 region is CASSSAAEGDYEQYF. CDR3 nucleotides: TGTGCCAGCAGTTCCGCTGCGGAAGGAGATTACGAGCAGTACTTC.